This T cell receptor (beta chain) was recovered during a study of cytomegalovirus exposure and HLA in healthy donors. The CDR3 is 14 amino acids. The V end was cut by 6 bases, the J end by 4 bases, with 13 bases between. Germline lookup yields CDR1 ENHRY and CDR2 SYGVKD. Use of 60 Vbeta and 13 Jbeta primers characterized the PCR. TCRdb's table, derived via immunoSEQ multiplex PCR, lists solely in-frame clones and lacks some. The top ten hold about 1.6% of the sample, which has around 110,000 clones, roughly 70% seen once. Study results and caveats: Evidence from a later analysis indicated that most CMV-associated TCR beta chains looked HLA-restricted.

Concerning this clone: Its antigen is undetermined.

The sample was PBMCs. This TCR derives from a woman between 18 and 29 years old in good health and CMV-seronegative. The genes are TRBV10-3 and TRBJ1-3, with D possibly being TRBD1 (6 bases). The CDR3 nucleotides are TGTGCCATCAGCCCCGGACAGACCGGAAACACCATATATTTT. Encoded protein: CAISPGQTGNTIYF.